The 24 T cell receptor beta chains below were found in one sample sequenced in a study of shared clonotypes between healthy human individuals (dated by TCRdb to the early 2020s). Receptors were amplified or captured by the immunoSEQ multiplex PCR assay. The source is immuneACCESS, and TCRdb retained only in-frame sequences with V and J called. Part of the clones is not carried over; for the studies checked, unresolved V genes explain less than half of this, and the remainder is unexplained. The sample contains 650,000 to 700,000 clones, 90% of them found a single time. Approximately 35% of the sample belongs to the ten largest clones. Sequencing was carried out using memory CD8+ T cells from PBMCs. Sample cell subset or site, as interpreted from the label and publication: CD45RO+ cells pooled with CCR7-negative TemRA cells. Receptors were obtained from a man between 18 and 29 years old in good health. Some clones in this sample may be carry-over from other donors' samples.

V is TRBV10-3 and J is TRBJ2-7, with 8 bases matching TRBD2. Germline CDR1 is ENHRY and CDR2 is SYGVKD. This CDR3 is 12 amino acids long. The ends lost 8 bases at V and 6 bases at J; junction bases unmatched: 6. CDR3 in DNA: TGTGCCATCGCTAGTAGCGGGACCGAGCAGTACTTC. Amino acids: CAIASSGTEQYF.

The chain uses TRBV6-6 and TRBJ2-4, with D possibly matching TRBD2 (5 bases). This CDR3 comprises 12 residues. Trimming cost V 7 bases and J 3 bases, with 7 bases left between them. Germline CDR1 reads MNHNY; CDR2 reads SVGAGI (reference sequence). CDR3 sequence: CASTAGKNIQYF. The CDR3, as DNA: TGTGCCAGCACGGCGGGCAAAAACATTCAGTACTTC.

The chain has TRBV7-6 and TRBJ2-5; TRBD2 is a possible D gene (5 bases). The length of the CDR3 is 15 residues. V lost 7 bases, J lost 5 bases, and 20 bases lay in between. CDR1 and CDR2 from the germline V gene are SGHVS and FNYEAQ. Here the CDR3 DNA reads TGTGCCAGCACCCTTACGTTGGGGAGTGAGGAGACCCAGTACTTC. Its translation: CASTLTLGSEETQYF.

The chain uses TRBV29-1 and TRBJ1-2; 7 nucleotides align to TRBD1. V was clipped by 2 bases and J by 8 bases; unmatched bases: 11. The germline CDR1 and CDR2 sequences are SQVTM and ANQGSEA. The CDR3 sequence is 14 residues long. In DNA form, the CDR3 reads TGCAGCGTTGAATACAGGGGAAGAAGCGAGGGCTACACCTTC. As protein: CSVEYRGRSEGYTF.

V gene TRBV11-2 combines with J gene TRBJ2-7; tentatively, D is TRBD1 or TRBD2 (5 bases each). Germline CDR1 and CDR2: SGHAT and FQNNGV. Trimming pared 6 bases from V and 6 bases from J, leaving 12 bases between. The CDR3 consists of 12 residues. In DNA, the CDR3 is TGTGCCAGCAGGGGCAGGGACGGCGAGCAGTACTTC. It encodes CASRGRDGEQYF.

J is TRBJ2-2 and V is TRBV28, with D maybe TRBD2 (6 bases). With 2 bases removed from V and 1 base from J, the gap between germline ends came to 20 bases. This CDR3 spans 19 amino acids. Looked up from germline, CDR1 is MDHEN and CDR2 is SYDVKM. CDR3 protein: CASSLRRDFDFRNTGELFF. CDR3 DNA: TGTGCCAGCAGTTTAAGGAGGGATTTTGACTTTCGGAACACCGGGGAGCTGTTTTTT.

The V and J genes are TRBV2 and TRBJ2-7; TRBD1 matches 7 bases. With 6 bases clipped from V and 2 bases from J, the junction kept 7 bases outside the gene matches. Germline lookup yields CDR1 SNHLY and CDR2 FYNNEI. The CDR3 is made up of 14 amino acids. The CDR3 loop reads CASSHRDRPYEQYF. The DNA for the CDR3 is TGTGCCAGCAGCCATAGGGACAGACCCTACGAGCAGTACTTC.

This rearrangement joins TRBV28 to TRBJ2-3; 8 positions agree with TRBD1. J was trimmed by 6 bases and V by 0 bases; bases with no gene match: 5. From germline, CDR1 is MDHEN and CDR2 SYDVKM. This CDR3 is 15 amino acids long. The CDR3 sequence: CASSLWQGARDTQYF. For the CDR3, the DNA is TGTGCCAGCAGTTTATGGCAGGGGGCCAGGGATACGCAGTATTTT.

This CDR3 is CASSVRLAGVVGELFF. CDR3 in DNA: TGTGCCAGCAGCGTTAGACTAGCGGGAGTTGTCGGGGAGCTGTTTTTT. The chain is built from TRBV9 and TRBJ2-2; 12 bases line up with TRBD2. Germline-derived CDR1 and CDR2 are SGDLS and YYNGEE. This CDR3 comprises 16 residues. Trimming removed 2 bases from V and 7 bases from J; junction bases left unmatched: 6.

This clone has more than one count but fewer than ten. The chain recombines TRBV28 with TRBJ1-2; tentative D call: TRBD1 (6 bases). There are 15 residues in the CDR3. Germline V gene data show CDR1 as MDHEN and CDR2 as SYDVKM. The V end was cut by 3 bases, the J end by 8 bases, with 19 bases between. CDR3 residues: CASSFVLGTFEGYTF. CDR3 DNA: TGTGCCAGCAGTTTCGTCCTGGGGACATTTGAGGGCTACACCTTC.

CDR3 nucleotides: TGTGCCAGCAGTTTATCGGGAACCACGCGCCAGCAGTACTTC. This translates into CASSLSGTTRQQYF. The chain couples TRBV27 to TRBJ2-7, with D unclear. Germline V gives CDR1 MNHEY, CDR2 SMNVEV (reference sequence). The ends were cut back, 0 bases at V and 8 bases at J, with 14 bases in the middle. There are 14 residues in the CDR3.

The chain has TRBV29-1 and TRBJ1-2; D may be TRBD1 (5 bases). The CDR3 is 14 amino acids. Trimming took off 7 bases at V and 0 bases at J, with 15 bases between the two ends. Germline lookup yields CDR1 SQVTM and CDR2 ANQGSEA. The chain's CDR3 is CSAGGQAPNYGYTF. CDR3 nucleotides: TGCAGCGCCGGAGGACAAGCTCCTAACTATGGCTACACCTTC.

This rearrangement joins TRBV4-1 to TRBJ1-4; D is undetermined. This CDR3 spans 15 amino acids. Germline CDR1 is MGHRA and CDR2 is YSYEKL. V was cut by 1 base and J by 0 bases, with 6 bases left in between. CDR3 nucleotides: TGCGCCAGCAGCCAAGGGGCAACAACTAATGAAAAACTGTTTTTT. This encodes CASSQGATTNEKLFF.

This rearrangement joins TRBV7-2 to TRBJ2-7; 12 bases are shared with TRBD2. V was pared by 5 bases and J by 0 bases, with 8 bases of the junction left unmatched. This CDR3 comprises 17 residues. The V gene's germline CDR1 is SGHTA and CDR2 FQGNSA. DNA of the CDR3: TGTGCCAGCAGCCCACAGGGACTAGCGGGCTACTCCTACGAGCAGTACTTC. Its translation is CASSPQGLAGYSYEQYF.

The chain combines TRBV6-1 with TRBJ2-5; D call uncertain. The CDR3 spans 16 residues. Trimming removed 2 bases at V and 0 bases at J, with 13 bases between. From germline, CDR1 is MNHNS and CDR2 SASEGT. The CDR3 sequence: CASSESPTRNQETQYF. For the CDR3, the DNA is TGTGCCAGCAGTGAATCCCCTACACGCAACCAAGAGACCCAGTACTTC.

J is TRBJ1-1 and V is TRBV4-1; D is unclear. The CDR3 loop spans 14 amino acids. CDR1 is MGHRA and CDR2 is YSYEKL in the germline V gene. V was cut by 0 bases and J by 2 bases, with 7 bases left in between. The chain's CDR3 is CASSQDLGNTEAFF. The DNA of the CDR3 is TGCGCCAGCAGCCAAGATTTGGGAAACACTGAAGCTTTCTTT.

The CDR3 nucleotides read TGTGCCAGCAGTTACCTCATGGGGGCCTACGAGCAGTACTTC. Its translation: CASSYLMGAYEQYF. V gene TRBV6-5 combines with J gene TRBJ2-7, with D perhaps TRBD1 or TRBD2 (5 bases each). The germline V and J ends were trimmed by 2 bases and 2 bases, with 10 bases remaining between them. Germline loops: CDR1 MNHEY, CDR2 SVGAGI. The CDR3 is 14 residues long.

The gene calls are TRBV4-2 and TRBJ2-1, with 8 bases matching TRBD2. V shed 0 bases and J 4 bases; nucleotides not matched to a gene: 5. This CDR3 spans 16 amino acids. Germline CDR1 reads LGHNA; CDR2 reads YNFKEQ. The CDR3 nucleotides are TGTGCCAGCAGCCAAGAGGCGACTAGCGTATACAATGAGCAGTTCTTC. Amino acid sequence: CASSQEATSVYNEQFF.

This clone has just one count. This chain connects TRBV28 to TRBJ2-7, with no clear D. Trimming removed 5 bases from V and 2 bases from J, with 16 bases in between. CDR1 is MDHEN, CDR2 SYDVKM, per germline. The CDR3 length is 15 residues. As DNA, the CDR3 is TGTGCCAGCAGTCCGGCTCTAGATCGGACCTACGAGCAGTACTTC. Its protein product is CASSPALDRTYEQYF.

The CDR3, as DNA: TGTGCCACCAGCAGAGATTCGGGGGGCGAAGGAGGCTACACCTTC. Amino acids: CATSRDSGGEGGYTF. The gene calls are TRBV15 and TRBJ1-2, with D perhaps matching TRBD1 (6 bases). CDR1 is LNHNV, CDR2 YYDKDF, per germline (reference sequence). V gave up 0 bases and J gave up 8 bases, with 16 bases separating them. There are 15 residues in the CDR3. Full variable domain (outside the CDR3, taken from reference TRBV15 and TRBJ1-2): DAMVIQNPRYQVTQFGKPVTLSCSQTLNHNVMYWYQQKSSQAPKLLFHYYDKDFNNEADTPDNFQSRRPNTSFCFLDIRSPGLGDTAMYLCATSRDSGGEGGYTFGSGTRLTVV.

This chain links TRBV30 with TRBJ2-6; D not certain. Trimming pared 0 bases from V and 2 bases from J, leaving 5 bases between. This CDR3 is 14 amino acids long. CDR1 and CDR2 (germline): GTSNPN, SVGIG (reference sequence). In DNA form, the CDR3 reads TGTGCCTGGAGTGTTGGGACTGGGGCCAACGTCCTGACTTTC. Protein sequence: CAWSVGTGANVLTF.

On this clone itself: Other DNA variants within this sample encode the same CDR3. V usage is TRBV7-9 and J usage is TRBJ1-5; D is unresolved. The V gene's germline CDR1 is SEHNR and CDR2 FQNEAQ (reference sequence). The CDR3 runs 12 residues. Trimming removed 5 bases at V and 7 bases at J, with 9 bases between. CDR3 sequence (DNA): TGTGCCAGCAGCCCGGGGAGCCAGCCCCAGCATTTT. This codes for CASSPGSQPQHF.

The CDR3: CASSPQGGLNQPQHF. Written as DNA, the CDR3 is TGTGCCAGCAGTCCTCAGGGGGGACTCAATCAGCCCCAGCATTTT. The chain carries TRBV27 and TRBJ1-5; 7 bases align to TRBD1. The CDR3 loop spans 15 amino acids. The V gene's germline CDR1 is MNHEY and CDR2 SMNVEV (reference sequence). After removal of 5 bases from V and 3 bases from J, the junction contained 7 bases not matched to a gene.

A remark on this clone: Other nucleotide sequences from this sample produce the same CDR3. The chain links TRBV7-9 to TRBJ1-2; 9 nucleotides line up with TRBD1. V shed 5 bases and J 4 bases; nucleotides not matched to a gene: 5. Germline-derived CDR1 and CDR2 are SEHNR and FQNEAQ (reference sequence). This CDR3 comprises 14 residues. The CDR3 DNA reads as TGTGCCAGCAGCCCCACAGGGGGCGGCTATGGCTACACCTTC. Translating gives CASSPTGGGYGYTF.